These 25 T cell receptor beta chains were sequenced from one sample in a study of breast tumors, draining lymph nodes, adjacent tissues. Each CDR3 protein is one row after TCRdb ran MiXCR on the multiplex PCR reads. The sample records 170,000 or so distinct CDR3 sequences, roughly a third being singletons. The lymph nodes were axillary draining lymph nodes from breast cancer patients. Sequencing used axillary lymph node tissue. The receptors shown here come from a female donor with breast cancer. Some clones in this sample may be carry-over from other donors' samples.

This clonotype has a handful of counts. The chain is built from TRBV20-1 and TRBJ1-5; D gene uncertain. V was trimmed by 1 base and J by 6 bases, leaving 16 bases between them. The CDR3 spans 15 residues. Germline V lookup: CDR1 DFQATT, CDR2 SNEGSKA (reference sequence). The CDR3 loop is CSARVGAGYTQPQHF. CDR3 nucleotides: TGCAGTGCTAGAGTGGGCGCGGGTTACACTCAGCCCCAGCATTTT.

The chain joins TRBV10-1 to TRBJ1-1; D remains ambiguous. Trimming took off 3 bases at V and 2 bases at J, with 7 bases between the two ends. Per the germline V gene, CDR1 is WNHNN and CDR2 is SYGVQD (reference sequence). The CDR3 length is 13 residues. CDR3: CASSERGNTEAFF. The CDR3, as DNA: TGCGCCAGCAGTGAACGGGGTAACACTGAAGCTTTCTTT.

This clonotype has a count of ten or more. The J gene is TRBJ2-5, the V gene TRBV12-3 or TRBV12-4, with a weak D call TRBD2 (5 bases). The CDR3 contains 14 residues. The V and J ends lost 3 bases and 1 base respectively, with 9 bases between them. For the CDR3, the DNA is TGTGCCAGCAGTTTTCCCGGGATCCAAGAGACCCAGTACTTC. This gives the protein CASSFPGIQETQYF.

This clonotype was observed at least ten times. This sequence joins TRBV6-6 and TRBJ2-5; D could derive from TRBD1 or TRBD2 (6 bases each). V was pared by 6 bases and J by 4 bases, with 15 bases between. The CDR3 is made up of 14 amino acids. Per the germline V gene, CDR1 is MNHNY and CDR2 is SVGAGI (reference sequence). In DNA form, the CDR3 reads TGTGCCAGCAGCCTCGGAGGGGGACGAGAGACCCAGTACTTC. It codes for CASSLGGGRETQYF.

This CDR3 is CASGSGTSGRAGEPQYF. CDR3 DNA: TGTGCCAGCGGCTCCGGGACTAGCGGGAGGGCCGGGGAGCCCCAGTACTTC. The gene calls are TRBV7-3 and TRBJ2-5, with TRBD2 matching over 16 bases. Germline CDR1 and CDR2: SGHTA and FQGTGA. V was clipped by 8 bases and J by 9 bases; unmatched bases: 15. The CDR3 spans 17 residues.

This clonotype was counted between two and nine times. The chain recombines TRBV6-2 or TRBV6-3 with TRBJ2-7; possible D gene TRBD2, 7 bases. Germline CDR1 is MNHEY and CDR2 is SVGEGT. The CDR3 contains 18 residues. V was trimmed by 0 bases and J by 0 bases, leaving 18 bases between them. The CDR3 DNA reads TGTGCCAGCAGTTACTCGAGTAGGAGGCGGGGGCTCTCCTACGAGCAGTACTTC. This encodes CASSYSSRRRGLSYEQYF.

This clonotype has ten or more counts. The chain employs TRBV7-8 and TRBJ1-5; D call uncertain. Germline CDR1 is SGHVS and CDR2 is FQNEAQ. The V end lost 5 bases, the J end lost 6 bases, and 11 bases lay between the germline ends. The CDR3 contains 13 residues. The CDR3 region has the DNA TGTGCCAGCAGCGACCGGGCGGGTCAGCCCCAGCATTTT. Amino acid sequence: CASSDRAGQPQHF.

The chain is built from TRBV4-3 and TRBJ2-1, with 12 bases identical to TRBD2. Germline CDR1 LGHNA, CDR2 YSLEER. V trimming: 3 bases; J trimming: 4 bases; junction bases outside the gene matches: 16. The CDR3 length is 20 residues. This CDR3 is CASSQWGGLAGGAGYNEQFF. The CDR3 DNA reads TGCGCCAGCAGCCAGTGGGGGGGTCTAGCGGGAGGGGCCGGGTACAATGAGCAGTTCTTC.

At least ten counts were recorded for this clonotype. The CDR3 here is CASSMKAGDSPLHF. The CDR3 DNA is TGTGCCAGTAGTATGAAGGCCGGGGATTCACCCCTCCACTTT. This sequence joins TRBV19 and TRBJ1-6; D gene ambiguous. The CDR3 extends over 14 amino acids. Germline lookup yields CDR1 LNHDA and CDR2 SQIVND (reference sequence). The germline V and J ends were trimmed by 3 bases and 8 bases, with 11 bases remaining between them. Based on the CDR3 plus reference TRBV19 and TRBJ1-6, the full variable domain is DGGITQSPKYLFRKEGQNVTLSCEQNLNHDAMYWYRQDPGQGLRLIYYSQIVNDFQKGDIAEGYSVSREKKESFPLTVTSAQKNPTAFYLCASSMKAGDSPLHFGNGTRLTVT.

This clonotype was detected only a few times. This sequence joins TRBV13 and TRBJ2-3; 8 nucleotides line up with TRBD2. Per germline, CDR1 PRHDT and CDR2 FYEKMQ (reference sequence). V lost 5 bases and J lost 3; bases outside the gene matches: 16. The CDR3 is 18 residues long. CDR3 in DNA: TGTGCCAGCAGCCAAATTAGGATCAGCGGGAGATTGACAGATACGCAGTATTTT. Protein product: CASSQIRISGRLTDTQYF.

Many counts were recorded for this clonotype. The chain carries TRBV7-8 and TRBJ2-7; perhaps TRBD2 as D (5 bases). From germline, CDR1 is SGHVS and CDR2 FQNEAQ. V lost 5 bases and J 3 bases, leaving 11 bases between the germline ends. The CDR3 has 13 residues. The CDR3 sequence is CASSPGLDYEQYF. The DNA for the CDR3 is TGTGCCAGCAGCCCTGGACTGGACTACGAGCAGTACTTC.

The genes are TRBV9 and TRBJ2-1; D possibly uses TRBD1 or TRBD2 (6 bases each). From germline, CDR1 is SGDLS and CDR2 YYNGEE. This CDR3 comprises 16 residues. V was cut by 5 bases and J by 2 bases, with 17 bases left in between. The chain's CDR3 is CASRGPGGTPYNEQFF. CDR3 nucleotide sequence: TGTGCCAGCAGGGGACCTGGGGGGACACCCTACAATGAGCAGTTCTTC.

In the case of this clonotype: It is likely a read error, because the conserved phenylalanine at the end of the CDR3 is missing. The chain is built from TRBV7-2 and TRBJ1-4; 8 positions match TRBD1. The germline V gene encodes CDR1 SGHTA and CDR2 FQGNSA. The CDR3 totals 15 residues. V shed 3 bases, J shed 3 bases, and the junction held 3 bases outside the gene matches. The CDR3 region has the DNA TGTGCCAGCAGCTTGTTGGGACAGGCTAATGAAAAACTGTTTCTT. Translation: CASSLLGQANEKLFL.

This chain links TRBV7-3 with TRBJ1-1; TRBD1 matches 7 bases. The ends lost 3 bases at V and 3 bases at J; junction bases unmatched: 1. Germline assignment: CDR1 SGHTA and CDR2 FQGTGA. The CDR3 sequence is 13 residues long. The chain's CDR3 is CASSFGQDTEAFF. DNA of the CDR3: TGTGCCAGCAGCTTCGGACAGGACACTGAAGCTTTCTTT.

There are many counts of this clonotype. The rearrangement joins TRBV7-3 to TRBJ2-6; TRBD2 matches at 16 bases. V lost 4 bases, J lost 0 bases, and 6 bases stayed unmatched. The CDR3 is 20 residues long. CDR1 SGHTA and CDR2 FQGTGA come from the germline V gene. CDR3 DNA sequence: TGTGCCAGCAGCTGGGGACTAGCGGGGGGGCGGATCTCTGGGGCCAACGTCCTGACTTTC. Protein sequence: CASSWGLAGGRISGANVLTF.

The rearrangement joins TRBV6-6 to TRBJ2-7; 11 bases agree with TRBD1. Germline CDR1 is MNHNY and CDR2 is SVGAGI (reference sequence). This CDR3 comprises 20 residues. The J segment lost 4 bases and the V segment lost 0 bases, leaving 17 bases of the junction unmatched. DNA for the CDR3: TGTGCCAGCAGTTACTCGAGGGGACAGGGGGTAGAAGCGGGGGCTTACGAGCAGTACTTC. Translated: CASSYSRGQGVEAGAYEQYF.

V usage is TRBV12-5 and J usage is TRBJ1-5; 7 bases align to TRBD1. This CDR3 contains 15 residues. The V and J ends lost 5 bases and 2 bases, in that order; junction bases with no gene match: 6. Germline CDR1 and CDR2: LGHNT and FRNRAP. The CDR3 bases are TGTGCTAGTGGTACCCAGGGGGAGGGCAATCAGCCCCAGCATTTT. It encodes CASGTQGEGNQPQHF. The full variable domain, rest sourced from reference TRBV12-5 and TRBJ1-5, is DARVTQTPRHKVTEMGQEVTMRCQPILGHNTVFWYRQTMMQGLELLAYFRNRAPLDDSGMPKDRFSAEMPDATLATLKIQPSEPRDSAVYFCASGTQGEGNQPQHFGDGTRLSIL.

As regards this clonotype: This sequence may be a read error, since a much larger clone differs from it by one base. The gene calls are TRBV2 and TRBJ2-3, with 8 bases that match TRBD2. The germline V gene encodes CDR1 SNHLY and CDR2 FYNNEI. The CDR3 is made up of 16 amino acids. The CDR3 DNA sequence: TGTGCCGGCAGTTTTGCCGGGACTAGTAATTCAGATACGCAGTATTTT. Translating it yields CAGSFAGTSNSDTQYF.

This clonotype was observed at least ten times. J is TRBJ2-3 and V is TRBV12-3 or TRBV12-4; D is unclear. This CDR3 is built from 14 residues. V lost 0 bases, J lost 7 bases, and 11 bases lay in between. CDR3 bases: TGTGCCAGCAGTTTAGCCTACAGAGGAAATACGCAGTATTTT. This encodes CASSLAYRGNTQYF.

A note on this clonotype: A much larger clone lies one base from this, so it may be a read error. The chain has TRBV11-2 and TRBJ1-2, with D unclear. This CDR3 has 14 residues. The germline V gene has CDR1 SGHAT and CDR2 FQNNGV. V lost 0 bases and J 4 bases, leaving 9 bases between the germline ends. This chain's CDR3 is CASSLDSSTYGYTF. The CDR3 nucleotides are TGTGCCAGCAGCTTAGATTCCAGTACCTATGGCTACACCTTC.

This clonotype was recorded at least ten times. The rearrangement links TRBV20-1 to TRBJ1-6; D gene ambiguous. Germline lookup yields CDR1 DFQATT and CDR2 SNEGSKA (reference sequence). CDR3 length equals 13 residues. Trimming stripped 6 bases from V and 0 bases from J, with 6 bases between. CDR3 in amino acids: CSAGSSYNSPLHF. The CDR3 DNA sequence: TGCAGTGCCGGTAGCTCCTATAATTCACCCCTCCACTTT.

This clonotype was detected many times. The V and J genes are TRBV7-9 and TRBJ2-5; possibly TRBD1 for D (5 bases). This CDR3 comprises 14 residues. Germline values: CDR1 SEHNR, CDR2 FQNEAQ (reference sequence). Trimming left V 2 bases short and J 2 bases short, with 9 bases between. As DNA, the CDR3 is TGTGCCAGCAGCTTAATGTCAGGGCAAGAGACCCAGTACTTC. This encodes CASSLMSGQETQYF.

CDR3 residues: CASSFTGSSGKLFF. CDR3 DNA sequence: TGTGCCAGCAGTTTCACAGGGTCGAGTGGGAAACTGTTTTTT. The V gene is TRBV28, the J gene TRBJ1-4, with D perhaps matching TRBD1 (6 bases). The CDR3 length is 14 residues. Germline V gene data show CDR1 as MDHEN and CDR2 as SYDVKM. Trimming removed 3 bases at V and 11 bases at J, with 16 bases between.

The chain couples TRBV6-6 to TRBJ2-1; D uncertain. V shed 5 bases and J shed 5 bases, with 19 bases lying between them. Germline CDR1 reads MNHNY; CDR2 reads SVGAGI (reference sequence). This CDR3 region has 16 residues. CDR3 sequence reads: CASSTLRAGRHNEQFF. CDR3 nucleotide sequence: TGTGCCAGCAGTACCCTTAGAGCCGGACGCCACAATGAGCAGTTCTTC.

This clonotype turned up a few times. A much larger clonotype is one base distant, so this may be a read error. The chain is built from TRBV9 and TRBJ2-7; D unclear. The CDR3 spans 11 residues. Germline V CDR1 and CDR2: SGDLS, YYNGEE. The V end was cut by 4 bases, the J end by 3 bases, with 5 bases between. The CDR3 bases are TGTGCCAGCAGCCCCCACTACGAGCAGTACTTC. It specifies CASSPHYEQYF.